One and the same sample provided the 20 T cell receptor beta chains below, sequenced in a study of T cells in Graves' hyperthyroidism and ophthalmopathy. RNA transcripts gave rise to amplified TCR beta CDR3 regions. The TCR CDR3 first-round RT-PCR relied on the HTBI primer set. TCRdb re-called the multiplex PCR reads with MiXCR, one entry per CDR3 protein. The table lists some 250,000 distinct CDR3 sequences, about 16% of them singletons. What was sequenced was blood. The receptor set was obtained from a woman in her 50s with Graves' hyperthyroidism that later progressed to Graves' ophthalmopathy.

This clonotype was counted only a few times. This chain connects TRBV7-6 to TRBJ2-5, with 8 nucleotides matching TRBD1. The CDR3 is made up of 12 amino acids. Germline V gene data show CDR1 as SGHVS and CDR2 as FNYEAQ. V lost 5 bases to trimming and J lost 5 bases; unmatched junction nucleotides: 1. The CDR3 protein is CASSQGAETQYF. The CDR3 DNA sequence: TGTGCCAGCAGCCAGGGGGCCGAGACCCAGTACTTC.

This clonotype was counted between two and nine times. The V and J genes are TRBV27 and TRBJ1-4; TRBD1 agrees at 7 bases. CDR3 length: 15 residues. Trimming removed 8 bases from V and 1 base from J; junction bases left unmatched: 7. Germline values: CDR1 MNHEY, CDR2 SMNVEV (reference sequence). The CDR3 sequence is CASQIRGVTNEKLFF. The CDR3 nucleotides read TGTGCCAGCCAAATCAGGGGGGTAACTAATGAAAAACTGTTTTTT. Full variable domain (missing parts from reference TRBV27 and TRBJ1-4): EAQVTQNPRYLITVTGKKLTVTCSQNMNHEYMSWYRQDPGLGLRQIYYSMNVEVTDKGDVPEGYKVSRKEKRNFPLILESPSPNQTSLYFCASQIRGVTNEKLFFGSGTQLSVL.

This clonotype has only a few counts. The rearrangement joins TRBV20-1 to TRBJ1-6, with D uncertain. The CDR3 is made up of 15 amino acids. Germline CDR1 DFQATT, CDR2 SNEGSKA (reference sequence). Trimming removed 0 bases from V and 10 bases from J, with 16 bases in between. CDR3 protein: CSARDRITGFSPLHF. The CDR3 coding sequence is TGCAGTGCTAGAGATCGGATTACCGGATTCTCACCCCTCCACTTT.

This clonotype appeared a few times. As DNA, the CDR3 is TGCGCCAGCAGCCAAAAGGGACTAGCGGCCTACGAGCAGTACTTC. Its protein product is CASSQKGLAAYEQYF. V usage is TRBV4-1 and J usage is TRBJ2-7, with TRBD2 matching 11 bases. Unmatched junction bases numbered 2, after V lost 2 bases and J lost 2 bases. The germline gives CDR1 MGHRA, CDR2 YSYEKL. The CDR3 runs to 15 residues.

This clonotype has at least ten counts. CDR3 DNA sequence: TGCAGTGCTAGAAACCTCCAGGGGTCTTTTAGCACAGATACGCAGTATTTT. Translated: CSARNLQGSFSTDTQYF. The chain is built from TRBV20-1 and TRBJ2-3, with TRBD1 as a possible D gene (6 bases). V was cut by 2 bases and J by 0 bases, with 18 bases left in between. The CDR3 is made up of 17 amino acids. The germline gives CDR1 DFQATT, CDR2 SNEGSKA (reference sequence).

The chain has TRBV7-2 and TRBJ2-3, with 9 bases matching TRBD1. The junction had 10 bases not matched to a gene; V was cut back by 11 bases and J by 7 bases. This CDR3 is built from 13 residues. Germline loops: CDR1 SGHTA, CDR2 FQGNSA. The CDR3 coding sequence is TGTGCCGCCAAGGGACAGGGTGAAAATACGCAGTATTTT. Translation: CAAKGQGENTQYF.

J is TRBJ2-3 and V is TRBV7-2; perhaps TRBD1 as D (6 bases). Trimming pared 1 base from V and 0 bases from J, leaving 17 bases between. CDR3 length: 18 residues. CDR1 and CDR2 from the germline V gene are SGHTA and FQGNSA. The CDR3 coding sequence is TGTGCCAGCAGCTTAGAGGTTCCGGGACAATTTAGCACAGATACGCAGTATTTT. It yields the protein CASSLEVPGQFSTDTQYF. Supplemented by reference TRBV7-2 and TRBJ2-3, the full variable domain reads GAGVSQSPSNKVTEKGKDVELRCDPISGHTALYWYRQSLGQGLEFLIYFQGNSAPDKSGLPSDRFSAERTGGSVSTLTIQRTQQEDSAVYLCASSLEVPGQFSTDTQYFGPGTRLTVL.

This clonotype was seen repeatedly, ten times or more. V and J are TRBV7-8 and TRBJ2-3, with 8 positions matching TRBD2. The V gene's germline CDR1 is SGHVS and CDR2 FQNEAQ. Unmatched junction bases numbered 6, after V lost 1 base and J lost 3 bases. The CDR3 is 16 amino acids. CDR3 nucleotide sequence: TGTGCCAGCAGCTTAGAATCGGGAGGGCCGACAGATACGCAGTATTTT. Protein product: CASSLESGGPTDTQYF. The full variable domain, in which reference TRBV7-8 and TRBJ2-3 provide the parts outside the CDR3, is GAGVSQSPRYKVAKRGQDVALRCDPISGHVSLFWYQQALGQGPEFLTYFQNEAQLDKSGLPSDRFFAERPEGSVSTLKIQRTQQEDSAVYLCASSLESGGPTDTQYFGPGTRLTVL.

Many counts were recorded for this clonotype. This sequence joins TRBV18 and TRBJ2-1; no clear D gene. Deletions cut 4 bases from V and 7 bases from J, with 11 bases between. The CDR3 sequence is 13 residues long. Germline-derived CDR1 and CDR2 are KGHSH and LQKENI. CDR3 amino acids: CASSRNSANEQFF. CDR3 DNA: TGTGCCAGCTCACGAAACTCGGCTAATGAGCAGTTCTTC.

This clonotype was counted ten times or more. The CDR3 nucleotides read TGCGCCAGCGGCGCGGGGGTTCAAGGAGCGGACACTGAAGCTTTCTTT. This translates into CASGAGVQGADTEAFF. The chain links TRBV10-2 to TRBJ1-1, with a tentative D call TRBD1 (5 bases). V lost 8 bases and J lost 3, with 22 bases in between. Germline CDR1 is WSHSY and CDR2 is SAAADI. The CDR3 extends over 16 amino acids.

This clonotype was observed a few times. The V call is TRBV19, the J call TRBJ2-6, with D tentatively TRBD1 (5 bases). V was cut by 5 bases and J by 2 bases, with 13 bases left in between. The germline CDR1 and CDR2 sequences are LNHDA and SQIVND (reference sequence). There are 16 residues in the CDR3. The CDR3 protein is CASSGAGLAGANVLTF. In DNA, the CDR3 is TGTGCCAGTAGTGGGGCAGGGCTGGCTGGGGCCAACGTCCTGACTTTC.

Details on this clonotype: A much larger clone lies a single base off, so this may be a read error. CDR3 region: CASNLAGIEQYF. Here the CDR3 DNA reads TGCGCCAGCAACTTGGCCGGGATTGAGCAGTACTTC. The chain carries TRBV5-1 and TRBJ2-7; D is perhaps TRBD2 (5 bases). Germline CDR1 SGHRS, CDR2 YFSETQ. This CDR3 contains 12 residues.

This clonotype occurred many times. The chain has TRBV20-1 and TRBJ2-3; TRBD2 matches at 8 bases. The CDR3 has 16 residues. CDR1 is DFQATT and CDR2 is SNEGSKA in the germline V gene (reference sequence). Germline trimming cut 0 bases from V and 6 bases from J; bases unmatched to any gene: 11. The CDR3 coding sequence is TGCAGTGCTAGAGATCAATCGCCGGGAGGGTGGGATACGCAGTATTTT. Its protein is CSARDQSPGGWDTQYF.

The chain combines TRBV12-3 or TRBV12-4 with TRBJ1-1; no reliable D call. The V gene lost 5 bases and the J gene lost 1 base, with 11 bases spanning the gap. The CDR3 extends over 14 amino acids. The CDR3 here is CASSPWSPNTEAFF. DNA for the CDR3: TGTGCCAGCAGTCCCTGGAGCCCGAACACTGAAGCTTTCTTT.

In its sample, this clonotype was seen many times. The CDR3 DNA reads TGTGCCAGCAGACCTCCTAACGCGGGGCGGACCGGGGAGCTGTTTTTT. Translating it yields CASRPPNAGRTGELFF. J is TRBJ2-2 and V is TRBV27, with a possible D match to TRBD2 (6 bases). The CDR3 contains 16 residues. V was shortened by 6 bases and J by 5 bases, with 19 bases between the two germline ends. Germline V gives CDR1 MNHEY, CDR2 SMNVEV (reference sequence).

This clonotype was counted ten times or more. CDR3 residues: CASSLSRRQGNTEAFF. The DNA of the CDR3 is TGTGCCAGCAGTTTGTCCCGGCGACAGGGTAACACTGAAGCTTTCTTT. The chain joins TRBV27 to TRBJ1-1, with 7 bases lining up with TRBD1. From germline, CDR1 is MNHEY and CDR2 SMNVEV (reference sequence). The CDR3 consists of 16 residues. Germline trimming cut 3 bases from V and 2 bases from J; bases unmatched to any gene: 9.

This clonotype was found many times. V and J are TRBV11-2 and TRBJ2-2, with D possibly being TRBD2 (6 bases). Germline V gene data show CDR1 as SGHAT and CDR2 as FQNNGV. The V end lost 3 bases, the J end lost 0 bases, and 8 bases lay between the germline ends. The CDR3 has 15 amino acids. The DNA for the CDR3 is TGTGCCAGCAGCTTTGGGGGGACGAACACCGGGGAGCTGTTTTTT. Its translation is CASSFGGTNTGELFF. The variable domain in full, completed from reference TRBV11-2 and TRBJ2-2, reads EAGVAQSPRYKIIEKRQSVAFWCNPISGHATLYWYQQILGQGPKLLIQFQNNGVVDDSQLPKDRFSAERLKGVDSTLKIQPAKLEDSAVYLCASSFGGTNTGELFFGEGSRLTVL.

This chain connects TRBV2 to TRBJ1-1; TRBD1 matches at 10 bases. Germline V gives CDR1 SNHLY, CDR2 FYNNEI. Trimming at V came to 6 bases and at J to 6 bases, leaving 4 bases not matched to a gene. CDR3 size: 13 residues. The CDR3 is CASRGTGVSEAFF. The CDR3 DNA follows: TGTGCCAGCAGAGGGACAGGGGTATCTGAAGCTTTCTTT.

This clonotype was seen only a few times. This chain connects TRBV6-1 to TRBJ1-6; D may be TRBD1 (6 bases). CDR3 size: 15 residues. CDR1 and CDR2 (germline): MNHNS, SASEGT. V lost 2 bases, J lost 3 bases, and 8 bases lay in between. CDR3 nucleotides: TGTGCCAGCAGTGAAAGGACAGTCTATAATTCACCCCTCCACTTT. Amino acids: CASSERTVYNSPLHF.

This clonotype was recorded at least ten times. V is TRBV6-1 and J is TRBJ2-5; no definite D call. CDR1 is MNHNS, CDR2 SASEGT, per germline. V dropped 8 bases and J dropped 7 bases, with 17 bases sitting between them. The CDR3 spans 13 residues. The CDR3 DNA reads TGTGCCAGCCATAATCGGAAGTCTGGGACCCAGTACTTC. Translation gives CASHNRKSGTQYF.